The clone carrying this T cell receptor beta chain occurred a few times. As yet, its antigen is unknown. This specimen belongs to a study of T-cell memory formation after mild COVID-19. The study's findings and limits: Second-wave clones peaking on day 37 lacked confirmed SARS-CoV-2 specificity.

Each CDR3 protein gets one entry after TCRdb re-called the 5' RACE reads with MiXCR. The data contain 240,000 or so distinct CDR3 sequences, approximately 10% of them seen just once; the ten biggest clones take up roughly 21%. Per germline, CDR1 SNHLY and CDR2 FYNNEI. V lost 3 bases, J lost 10 bases, and 13 bases lay in between. The CDR3 has 14 amino acids. The receptor's source is a young man who had mild COVID-19 (a few samples of this study predate the infection). Cell type and time point are not known. The sequenced sample was PBMCs or a T cell subset sorted from them (not recorded which). This chain uses TRBV2 with TRBJ1-6, with D possibly being TRBD1 (6 bases). CDR3 DNA: TGTGCCAGCAGTGAGGGGAGGGGGAGCTCACCCCTCCACTTT. It encodes CASSEGRGSSPLHF.